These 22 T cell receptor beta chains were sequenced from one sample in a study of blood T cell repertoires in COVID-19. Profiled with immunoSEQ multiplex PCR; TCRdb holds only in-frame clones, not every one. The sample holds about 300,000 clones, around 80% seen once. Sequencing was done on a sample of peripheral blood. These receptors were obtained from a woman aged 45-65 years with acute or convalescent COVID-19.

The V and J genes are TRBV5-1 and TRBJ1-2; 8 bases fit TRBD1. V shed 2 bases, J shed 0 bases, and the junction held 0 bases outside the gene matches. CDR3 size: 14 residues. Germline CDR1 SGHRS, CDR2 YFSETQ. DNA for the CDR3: TGCGCCAGCAGCTTACAGGGGGCTAACTATGGCTACACCTTC. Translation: CASSLQGANYGYTF.

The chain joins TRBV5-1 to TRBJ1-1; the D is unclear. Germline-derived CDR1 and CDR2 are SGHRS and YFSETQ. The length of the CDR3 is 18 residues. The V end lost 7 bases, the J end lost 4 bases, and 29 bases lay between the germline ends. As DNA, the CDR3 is TGCGCCAGCGGAAGCAGGAGCTTCCCCGGACTTAAGTTCACTGAAGCTTTCTTT. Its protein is CASGSRSFPGLKFTEAFF.

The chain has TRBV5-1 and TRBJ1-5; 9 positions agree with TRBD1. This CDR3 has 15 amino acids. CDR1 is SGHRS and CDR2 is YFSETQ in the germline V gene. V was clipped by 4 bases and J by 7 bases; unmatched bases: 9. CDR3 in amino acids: CASSIGTGSWQPQHF. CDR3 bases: TGCGCCAGCAGCATCGGGACAGGGTCCTGGCAGCCCCAGCATTTT. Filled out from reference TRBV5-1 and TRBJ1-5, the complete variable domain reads KAGVTQTPRYLIKTRGQQVTLSCSPISGHRSVSWYQQTPGQGLQFLFEYFSETQRNKGNFPGRFSGRQFSNSRSEMNVSTLELGDSALYLCASSIGTGSWQPQHFGDGTRLSIL.

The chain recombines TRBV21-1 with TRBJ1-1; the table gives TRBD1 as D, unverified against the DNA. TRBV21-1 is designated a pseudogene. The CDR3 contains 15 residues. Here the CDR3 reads CASSQATGGSTEAFF. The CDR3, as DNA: TGTGCCAGCAGCCAGGCGACAGGGGGATCCACTGAAGCTTTCTTT.

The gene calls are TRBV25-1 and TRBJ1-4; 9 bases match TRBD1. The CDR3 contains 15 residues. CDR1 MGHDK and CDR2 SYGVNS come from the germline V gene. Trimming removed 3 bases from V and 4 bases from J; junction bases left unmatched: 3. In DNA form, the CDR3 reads TGTGCCAGCAGTGATGTGGGACAGGGTAATGAAAAACTGTTTTTT. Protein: CASSDVGQGNEKLFF.

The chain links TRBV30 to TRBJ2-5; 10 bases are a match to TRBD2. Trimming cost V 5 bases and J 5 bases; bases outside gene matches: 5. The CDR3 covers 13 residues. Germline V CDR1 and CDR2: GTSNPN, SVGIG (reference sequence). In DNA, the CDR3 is TGTGCCTGGGACCTAGCGGGAGTGGAGACCCAGTACTTC. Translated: CAWDLAGVETQYF.

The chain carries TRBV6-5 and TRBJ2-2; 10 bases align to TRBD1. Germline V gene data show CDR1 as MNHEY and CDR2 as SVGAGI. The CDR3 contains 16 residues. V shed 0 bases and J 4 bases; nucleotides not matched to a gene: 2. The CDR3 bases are TGTGCCAGCAGTTACTCGACAGGGGGCAGCACCGGGGAGCTGTTTTTT. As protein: CASSYSTGGSTGELFF.

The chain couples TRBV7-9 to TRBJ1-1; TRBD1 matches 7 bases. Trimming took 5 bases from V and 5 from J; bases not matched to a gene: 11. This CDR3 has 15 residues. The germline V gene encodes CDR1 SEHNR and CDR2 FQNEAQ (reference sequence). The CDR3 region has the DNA TGTGCCAGCAGCGCCAACAGGGGAGTAGGGACTGAAGCTTTCTTT. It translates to CASSANRGVGTEAFF.

DNA for the CDR3: TGTGCCAGCAGCTCAGACAGGATCCTAAAGACCCAGTACTTC. Its protein product is CASSSDRILKTQYF. The chain links TRBV11-2 to TRBJ2-5; the D gene is possibly TRBD1 (6 bases). CDR3 length: 14 amino acids. CDR1 SGHAT and CDR2 FQNNGV come from the germline V gene. The V end was cut by 4 bases, the J end by 6 bases, with 15 bases between.

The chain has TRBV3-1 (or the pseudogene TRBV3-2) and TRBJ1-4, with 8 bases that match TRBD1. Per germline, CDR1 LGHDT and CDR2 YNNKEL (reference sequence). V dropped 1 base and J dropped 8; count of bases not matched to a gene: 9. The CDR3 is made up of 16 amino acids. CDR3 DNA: TGTGCCAGCAGCCAAGTGTCCCAGGGGGCCGGCGAAAAACTGTTTTTT. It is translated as CASSQVSQGAGEKLFF.

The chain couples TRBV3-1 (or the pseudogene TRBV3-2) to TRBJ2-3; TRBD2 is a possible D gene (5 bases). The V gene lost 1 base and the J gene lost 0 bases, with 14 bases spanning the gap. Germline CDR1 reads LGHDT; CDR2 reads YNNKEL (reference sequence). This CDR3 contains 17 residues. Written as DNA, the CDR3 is TGTGCCAGCAGCCAAGGCGGGCCTCCCGCTAGCACAGATACGCAGTATTTT. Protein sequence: CASSQGGPPASTDTQYF.

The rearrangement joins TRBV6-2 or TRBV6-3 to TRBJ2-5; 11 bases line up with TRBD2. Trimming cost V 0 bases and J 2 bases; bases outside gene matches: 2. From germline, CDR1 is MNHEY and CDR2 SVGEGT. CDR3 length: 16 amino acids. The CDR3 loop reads CASSYSPSGGQETQYF. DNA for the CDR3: TGTGCCAGCAGTTACTCGCCTAGCGGGGGGCAAGAGACCCAGTACTTC.

CDR3 protein: CASSPRRAGGLAEAFF. The CDR3 DNA reads as TGTGCCAGCAGCCCCCGGAGGGCAGGGGGCCTCGCTGAAGCTTTCTTT. The genes are TRBV3-1 (or the pseudogene TRBV3-2) and TRBJ1-1; 8 nucleotides agree with TRBD1. This CDR3 contains 16 residues. After removal of 4 bases from V and 6 bases from J, the junction contained 13 bases not matched to a gene. From germline, CDR1 is LGHDT and CDR2 YNNKEL (reference sequence).

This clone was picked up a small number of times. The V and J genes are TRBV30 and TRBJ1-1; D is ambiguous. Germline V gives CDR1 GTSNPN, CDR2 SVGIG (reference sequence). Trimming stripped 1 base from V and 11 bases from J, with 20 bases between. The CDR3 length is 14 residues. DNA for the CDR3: TGTGCCTGGAGTGCCTCTAGACCAGTTACTCGTGCTTTCTTT. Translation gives CAWSASRPVTRAFF.

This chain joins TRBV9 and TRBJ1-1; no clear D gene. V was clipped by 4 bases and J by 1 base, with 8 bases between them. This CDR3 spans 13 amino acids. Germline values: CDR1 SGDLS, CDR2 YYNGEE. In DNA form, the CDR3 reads TGTGCCAGCAGCCACCACAGGAACACTGAAGCTTTCTTT. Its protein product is CASSHHRNTEAFF.

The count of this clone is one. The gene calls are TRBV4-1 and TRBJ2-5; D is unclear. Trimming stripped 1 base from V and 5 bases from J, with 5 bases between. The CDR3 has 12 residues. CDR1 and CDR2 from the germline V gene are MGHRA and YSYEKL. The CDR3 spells CASSQVEETQYF. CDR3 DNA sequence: TGCGCCAGCAGCCAAGTAGAGGAGACCCAGTACTTC.

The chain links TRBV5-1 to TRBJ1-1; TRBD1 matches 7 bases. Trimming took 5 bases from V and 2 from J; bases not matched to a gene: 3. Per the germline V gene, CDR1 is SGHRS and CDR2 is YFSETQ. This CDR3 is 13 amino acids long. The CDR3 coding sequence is TGCGCCAGCAGGGGACAGAGCAACACTGAAGCTTTCTTT. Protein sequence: CASRGQSNTEAFF.

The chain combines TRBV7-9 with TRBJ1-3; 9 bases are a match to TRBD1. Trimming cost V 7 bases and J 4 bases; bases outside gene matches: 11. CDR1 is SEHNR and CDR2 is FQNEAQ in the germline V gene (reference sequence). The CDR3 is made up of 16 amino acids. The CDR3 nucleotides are TGTGCCAGCATCCCCGTACAGGGGGCGGGGGGAAACACCATATATTTT. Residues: CASIPVQGAGGNTIYF.

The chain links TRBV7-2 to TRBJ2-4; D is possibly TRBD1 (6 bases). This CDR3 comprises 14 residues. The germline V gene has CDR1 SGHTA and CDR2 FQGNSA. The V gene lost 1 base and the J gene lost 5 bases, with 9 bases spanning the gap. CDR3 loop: CASSLGGRENIQYF. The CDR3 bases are TGTGCCAGCAGCTTAGGGGGGCGGGAAAACATTCAGTACTTC.

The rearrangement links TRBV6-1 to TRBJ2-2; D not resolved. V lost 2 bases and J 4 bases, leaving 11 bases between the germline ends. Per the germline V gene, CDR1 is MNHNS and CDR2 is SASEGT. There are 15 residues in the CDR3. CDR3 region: CASSEISLTTGELFF. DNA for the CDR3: TGTGCCAGCAGTGAAATTAGCTTAACCACCGGGGAGCTGTTTTTT.

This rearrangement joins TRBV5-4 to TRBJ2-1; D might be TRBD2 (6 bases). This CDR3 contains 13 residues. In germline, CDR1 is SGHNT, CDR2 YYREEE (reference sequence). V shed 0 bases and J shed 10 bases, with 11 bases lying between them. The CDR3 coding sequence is TGTGCCAGCAGCTTGGGCGGGGCGAGGGAGCAGTTCTTC. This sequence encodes CASSLGGAREQFF.

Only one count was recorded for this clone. In DNA form, the CDR3 reads TGTGCCAGCAGTTCTCGGACAGGCGGTACTGAAGCTTTCTTT. Residues: CASSSRTGGTEAFF. V gene TRBV27 combines with J gene TRBJ1-1; 7 nucleotides match TRBD1. J gave up 5 bases and V 4 bases, and 7 bases lay outside the gene matches. This CDR3 is built from 14 residues. Per the germline V gene, CDR1 is MNHEY and CDR2 is SMNVEV (reference sequence).